This T cell receptor (beta chain) was profiled in a study of OX40 agonist ivuxolimab in advanced cancers. Study summary: Dose-escalation cases comprised hepatocellular carcinoma, melanoma, renal cell or head and neck cancer. Study conclusions and caveats: Expanded clones belonging to CD8+ T cells outnumbered, on average, those of CD4+.

Patients with autoimmune history or systemic immunosuppression were excluded. Germline loops: CDR1 SGHTA, CDR2 FQGNSA. The CDR3 covers 15 residues. The ends were cut back, 2 bases at V and 1 base at J, with 12 bases in the middle. Concerning this clone itself: Its antigen is unidentified.

Profiled with immunoSEQ multiplex PCR; TCRdb holds only in-frame clones, not every one. The repertoire includes tens of thousands of clones, about 80% of them detected once, and 5.5% sits in the top ten. The receptor's source is an adult with an advanced solid tumor such as melanoma, head and neck, liver or kidney cancer. This specimen consisted of CD4+ or CD8+ T cells sorted from blood, obtained in a trial of the OX40 agonist ivuxolimab. V usage is TRBV7-2 and J usage is TRBJ2-7; D call uncertain. CDR3 in DNA: TGTGCCAGCAGCTTAAACCCGGGCGGATCCTACGAGCAGTACTTC. Amino acid sequence: CASSLNPGGSYEQYF.